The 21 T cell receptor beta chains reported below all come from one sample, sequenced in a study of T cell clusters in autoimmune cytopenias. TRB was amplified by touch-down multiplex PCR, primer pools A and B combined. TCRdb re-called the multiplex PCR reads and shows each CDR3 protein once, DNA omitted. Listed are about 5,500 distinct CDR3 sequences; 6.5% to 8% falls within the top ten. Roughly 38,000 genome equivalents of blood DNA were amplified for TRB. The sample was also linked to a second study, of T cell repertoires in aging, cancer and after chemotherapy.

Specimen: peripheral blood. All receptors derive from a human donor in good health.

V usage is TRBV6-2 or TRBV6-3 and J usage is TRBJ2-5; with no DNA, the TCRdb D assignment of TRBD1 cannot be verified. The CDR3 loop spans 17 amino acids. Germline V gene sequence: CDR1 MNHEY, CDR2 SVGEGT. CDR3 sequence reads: CASSYGFGGGYQETQYF.

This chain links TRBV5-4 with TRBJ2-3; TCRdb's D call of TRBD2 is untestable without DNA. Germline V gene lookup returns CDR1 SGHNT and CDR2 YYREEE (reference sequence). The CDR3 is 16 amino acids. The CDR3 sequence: CASSDRLAGGTDTQYF.

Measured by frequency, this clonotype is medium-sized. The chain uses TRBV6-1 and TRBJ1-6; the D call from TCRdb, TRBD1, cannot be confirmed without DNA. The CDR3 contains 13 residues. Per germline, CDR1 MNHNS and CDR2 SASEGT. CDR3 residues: CASGATGFSPLHF.

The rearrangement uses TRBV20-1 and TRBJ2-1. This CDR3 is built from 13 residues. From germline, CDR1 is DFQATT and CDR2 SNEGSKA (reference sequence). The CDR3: CSASGTTYNEQFF.

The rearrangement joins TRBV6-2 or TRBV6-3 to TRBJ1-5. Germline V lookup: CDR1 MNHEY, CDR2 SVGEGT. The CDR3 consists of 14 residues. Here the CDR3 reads CASSQRASNQPQHF.

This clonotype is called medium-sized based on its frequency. Here the CDR3 reads CASSLNSIGEQYF. The chain carries TRBV11-2 and TRBJ2-7. The CDR3 loop spans 13 amino acids. Germline V gene data show CDR1 as SGHAT and CDR2 as FQNNGV.

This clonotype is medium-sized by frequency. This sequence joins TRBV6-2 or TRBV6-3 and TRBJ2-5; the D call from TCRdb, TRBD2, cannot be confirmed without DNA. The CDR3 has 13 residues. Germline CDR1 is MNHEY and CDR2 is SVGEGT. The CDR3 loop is CASRRPLQETQYF.

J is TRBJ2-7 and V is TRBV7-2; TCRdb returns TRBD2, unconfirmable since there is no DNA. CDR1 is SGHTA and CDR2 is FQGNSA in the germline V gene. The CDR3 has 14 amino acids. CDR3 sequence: CASSQGLANDEQYF.

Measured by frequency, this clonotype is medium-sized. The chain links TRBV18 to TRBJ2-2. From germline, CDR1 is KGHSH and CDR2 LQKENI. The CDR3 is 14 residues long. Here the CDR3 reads CASSPTTWTGELFF.

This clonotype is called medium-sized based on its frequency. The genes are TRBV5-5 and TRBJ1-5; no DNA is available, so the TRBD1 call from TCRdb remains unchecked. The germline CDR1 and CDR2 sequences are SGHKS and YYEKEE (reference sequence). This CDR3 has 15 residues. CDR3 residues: CASSFVDRKNQPQHF.

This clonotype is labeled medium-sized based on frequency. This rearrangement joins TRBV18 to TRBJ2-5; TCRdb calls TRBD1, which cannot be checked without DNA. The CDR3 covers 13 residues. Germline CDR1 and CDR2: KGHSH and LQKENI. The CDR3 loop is CASGQGVQETQYF.

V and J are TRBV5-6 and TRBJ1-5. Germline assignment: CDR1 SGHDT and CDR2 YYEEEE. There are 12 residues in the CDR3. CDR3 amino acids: CASSLDGQPQYF.

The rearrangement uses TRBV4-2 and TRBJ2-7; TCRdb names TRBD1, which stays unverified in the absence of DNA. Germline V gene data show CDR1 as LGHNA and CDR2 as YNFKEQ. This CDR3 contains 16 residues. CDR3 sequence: CASSPLEGDPWSEQYF.

This chain's CDR3 is CASSLRVAYNEQFF. The chain carries TRBV5-5 and TRBJ2-1. The germline V gene has CDR1 SGHKS and CDR2 YYEKEE (reference sequence). This CDR3 has 14 amino acids. The full variable domain, rest sourced from reference TRBV5-5 and TRBJ2-1, is DAGVTQSPTHLIKTRGQQVTLRCSPISGHKSVSWYQQVLGQGPQFIFQYYEKEERGRGNFPDRFSARQFPNYSSELNVNALLLGDSALYLCASSLRVAYNEQFFGPGTRLTVL.

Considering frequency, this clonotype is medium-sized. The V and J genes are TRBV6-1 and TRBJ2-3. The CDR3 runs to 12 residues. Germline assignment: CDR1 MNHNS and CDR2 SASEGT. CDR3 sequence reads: CASTLNTDTQYF.

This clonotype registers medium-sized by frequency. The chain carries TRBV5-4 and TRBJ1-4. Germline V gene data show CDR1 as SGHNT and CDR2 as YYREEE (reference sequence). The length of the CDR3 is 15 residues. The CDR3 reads CASSLGSLGPEKLFF.

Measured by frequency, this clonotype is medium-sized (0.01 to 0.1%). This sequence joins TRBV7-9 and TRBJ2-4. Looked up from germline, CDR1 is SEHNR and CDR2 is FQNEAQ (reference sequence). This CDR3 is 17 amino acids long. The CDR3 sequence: CASSSTSSAIAKNIQYF. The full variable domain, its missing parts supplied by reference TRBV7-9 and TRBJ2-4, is DTGVSQNPRHKITKRGQNVTFRCDPISEHNRLYWYRQTLGQGPEFLTYFQNEAQLEKSRLLSDRFSAERPKGSFSTLEIQRTEQGDSAMYLCASSSTSSAIAKNIQYFGAGTRLSVL.

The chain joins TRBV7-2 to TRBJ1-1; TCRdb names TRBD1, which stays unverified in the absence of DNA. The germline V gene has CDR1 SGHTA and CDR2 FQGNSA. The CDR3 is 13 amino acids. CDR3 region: CASSPDPGREAFF.

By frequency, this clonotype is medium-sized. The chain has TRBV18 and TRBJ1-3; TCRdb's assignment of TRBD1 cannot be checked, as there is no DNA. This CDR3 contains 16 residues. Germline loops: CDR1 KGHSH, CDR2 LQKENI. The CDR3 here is CASSPGQASSGNTIYF.

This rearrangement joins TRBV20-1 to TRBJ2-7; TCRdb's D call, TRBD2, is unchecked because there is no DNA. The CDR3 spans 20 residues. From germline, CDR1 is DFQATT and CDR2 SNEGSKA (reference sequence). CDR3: CSARVLVQASGGVSTYEQYF.

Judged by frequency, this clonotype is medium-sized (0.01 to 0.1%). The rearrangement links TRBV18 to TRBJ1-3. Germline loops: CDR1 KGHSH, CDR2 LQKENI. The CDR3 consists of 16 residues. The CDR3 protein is CASSPPLRSSGNTIYF.